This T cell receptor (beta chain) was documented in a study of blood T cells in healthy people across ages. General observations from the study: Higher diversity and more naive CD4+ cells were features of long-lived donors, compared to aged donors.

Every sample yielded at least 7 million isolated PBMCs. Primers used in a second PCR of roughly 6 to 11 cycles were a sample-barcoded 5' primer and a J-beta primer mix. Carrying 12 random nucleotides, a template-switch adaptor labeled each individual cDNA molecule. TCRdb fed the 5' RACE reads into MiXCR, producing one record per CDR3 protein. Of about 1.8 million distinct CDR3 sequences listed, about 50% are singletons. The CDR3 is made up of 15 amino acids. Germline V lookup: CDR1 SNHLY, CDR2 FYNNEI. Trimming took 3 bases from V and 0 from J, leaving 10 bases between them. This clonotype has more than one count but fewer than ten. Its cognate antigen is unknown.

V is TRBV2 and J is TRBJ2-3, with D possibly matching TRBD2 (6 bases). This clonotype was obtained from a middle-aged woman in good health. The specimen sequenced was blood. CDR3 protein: CASSDGGASTDTQYF. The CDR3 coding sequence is TGTGCCAGCAGTGATGGCGGGGCTAGCACAGATACGCAGTATTTT.